The rows below give T cell receptor beta chains drawn from one sample of a study of blood T cell repertoires in COVID-19. The data were produced by immunoSEQ multiplex PCR, yet TCRdb's version contains in-frame clones alone and is incomplete. This sample has 150,000 to 200,000 clones, with roughly nine tenths found just once. The sequencing input was peripheral blood. The receptors originated from a man aged 18 to 30 with acute or convalescent COVID-19. Each CDR3 is given with its conserved first and last residue. D genes are given only for firm matches. Not all rows give a size; the values are once, few, many and, for expanded clones, a class.

d_gene,abundance,j_gene,len,v_gene,CDR3nt,CDR3aa
TRBD2,.,TRBJ2-1,16,TRBV24-1,TGTGCCACCAGTGCCCTGGGAAGCGGGGGAGGAAATGAGCAGTTCTTC,CATSALGSGGGNEQFF
.,.,TRBJ1-5,15,TRBV18,TGTGCCAGCTCATTTCAGGGAAATAGCAATCAGCCCCAGCATTTT,CASSFQGNSNQPQHF
.,.,TRBJ1-1,15,TRBV27,TGTGCCAGCAGTTTGGCCGGGGGGCCTGGGGCTGAAGCTTTCTTT,CASSLAGGPGAEAFF
.,few,TRBJ2-5,17,TRBV21-1,TGTGCCAGCAGCAAGGGCCGGGCGCAGGGTAAACAAGAGACCCAGTACTTC,CASSKGRAQGKQETQYF
.,.,TRBJ1-4,10,TRBV7-9,TGTGCCAGCAGCTCGGAAAAACTGTTTTTT,CASSSEKLFF
.,.,TRBJ2-5,13,TRBV21-1,TGTGCCAGTTCCGGGACAGGGAGGGAGACCCAGTACTTC,CASSGTGRETQYF
.,.,TRBJ1-3,15,TRBV7-9,TGTGCCAGCAGCTTAGAAGGGGTCTCTGGAAACACCATATATTTT,CASSLEGVSGNTIYF
.,.,TRBJ2-5,16,TRBV10-1,TGCGCCAGCAGTGACAGTTCAGGTCAGGCGATAGGGACCCAGTACTTC,CASSDSSGQAIGTQYF
.,.,TRBJ1-3,16,TRBV5-1,TGCGCCAGCAGCTTGGGAAGGGACTTCTCTGGAAACACCATATATTTT,CASSLGRDFSGNTIYF
.,.,TRBJ1-1,13,TRBV12-3/TRBV12-4,TGTGCCAGCAGCCTCTCCGCGGGGGGGGAAGCTTTCTTT,CASSLSAGGEAFF
TRBD2,.,TRBJ2-5,14,TRBV7-2,TGTGCCAGCAACCGACTAGCGGGGGAAGAGACCCAGTACTTC,CASNRLAGEETQYF
.,.,TRBJ2-1,15,TRBV9,TGTGCCAGCGCACGGGATCTTAGCTCCTACAATGAGCAGTTCTTC,CASARDLSSYNEQFF
TRBD1,.,TRBJ1-2,13,TRBV7-3,TGTGCCAGCAGCCCCGGGACAGGGGCCGGCTACACCTTC,CASSPGTGAGYTF
TRBD1,once,TRBJ1-1,13,TRBV6-4,TGTGCCAGCAGTAAGACAGGGTTCACTGAAGCTTTCTTT,CASSKTGFTEAFF
.,.,TRBJ1-2,11,TRBV6-2/TRBV6-3,TGTGCCAGCAGTTATGGAGGTGGCTACACCTTC,CASSYGGGYTF
TRBD2,.,TRBJ2-5,16,TRBV5-1,TGCGCCAGCAGCCCCGGGACTAGCGGGGGACTCGAGACCCAGTACTTC,CASSPGTSGGLETQYF
TRBD2,.,TRBJ2-5,17,TRBV7-3,TGTGCCAGCAGCTTAGGATACAGCGGGGGGCCGGAGGAGACCCAGTACTTC,CASSLGYSGGPEETQYF
.,few,TRBJ1-5,14,TRBV10-2,TGCGCCAGCAGTCCTCCTTATAGCAATCAGCCCCAGCATTTT,CASSPPYSNQPQHF
.,.,TRBJ1-3,19,TRBV15,TGTGCCACCAGCAGAGATACCGGGGGGCCCGCCCTCCCTGGAAACACCATATATTTT,CATSRDTGGPALPGNTIYF
.,.,TRBJ2-1,19,TRBV3-1/TRBV3-2,TGTGCCAGCAGCCCTCTCCCTGGGGGCGCAAGTGGGTGGTACAATGAGCAGTTCTTC,CASSPLPGGASGWYNEQFF
.,.,TRBJ1-6,15,TRBV10-2,TGCGCCAGCAGACAGACAGGCTCCTATAATTCACCCCTCCACTTT,CASRQTGSYNSPLHF
.,once,TRBJ1-1,13,TRBV13,TGTGCCAGCACCCCGGTGGGGAGAACTGAAGCTTTCTTT,CASTPVGRTEAFF
TRBD2,few,TRBJ2-3,16,TRBV6-1,TGTGCCAGCAGTGTCGGTAGCGGGGGATTCACAGATACGCAGTATTTT,CASSVGSGGFTDTQYF
TRBD1,once,TRBJ1-6,15,TRBV2,TGTGCCAGCAACTTTTTGGGACAGGGAAATTCACCCCTCCACTTT,CASNFLGQGNSPLHF
TRBD2,.,TRBJ2-3,17,TRBV3-1/TRBV3-2,TGTGCCAGCAGCCAAGGACTAGCGGGGGGGCAAGGAGATACGCAGTATTTT,CASSQGLAGGQGDTQYF
TRBD2,.,TRBJ2-1,19,TRBV5-3,TGTGCCAGATCCCCGGCGGGGACTAGCGGGGGTGGGCCCTACAATGAGCAGTTCTTC,CARSPAGTSGGGPYNEQFF
.,.,TRBJ1-3,15,TRBV19,TGTGCCAGTAGTATCATTGGGGCTAGTGGAAACACCATATATTTT,CASSIIGASGNTIYF
.,.,TRBJ2-7,16,TRBV3-1/TRBV3-2,TGTGCCAGCAGCCATCGGGGACAACGAAAGTCCTACGAGCAGTACTTC,CASSHRGQRKSYEQYF
TRBD1,.,TRBJ1-3,14,TRBV7-6,TGTGCCAGCAGCGCACAGGGGTACGGAAACACCATATATTTT,CASSAQGYGNTIYF
TRBD1,.,TRBJ1-1,17,TRBV28,TGTGCCAGCAGTCTCCCCCGGTGGGGACAGGGTCGCACTGAAGCTTTCTTT,CASSLPRWGQGRTEAFF
.,once,TRBJ2-7,17,TRBV7-9,TGTGCCAGCAGCCCACGTGGACAGTCACTCTTATCCTACGAGCAGTACTTC,CASSPRGQSLLSYEQYF
TRBD1,.,TRBJ2-7,15,TRBV18,TGTGCCAGCTCACCATCGACAGGGGGCAAGTACGAGCAGTACTTC,CASSPSTGGKYEQYF
TRBD2,.,TRBJ2-7,16,TRBV10-3,TGTGCCATCAGTGAGTCGACGGTAGCGGGAACCTACGAGCAGTACTTC,CAISESTVAGTYEQYF
.,.,TRBJ2-1,15,TRBV6-2/TRBV6-3,TGTGCCAGCAGTTACGGCCAGGGCCCTTACAATGAGCAGTTCTTC,CASSYGQGPYNEQFF
.,few,TRBJ1-2,12,TRBV24-1,TGTGCCACTCAGTCAATCCACTATGGCTACACCTTC,CATQSIHYGYTF
.,.,TRBJ2-5,13,TRBV2,TGTGCCAGCAGTGGACTCGACCAAGAGACCCAGTACTTC,CASSGLDQETQYF
.,.,TRBJ1-2,16,TRBV18,TGTGCCAGCTCACCACCAATCCGGACAGCTAACTATGGCTACACCTTC,CASSPPIRTANYGYTF
TRBD1,.,TRBJ1-4,12,TRBV7-9,TGTGCCACCGGACAGGATAATGAAAAACTGTTTTTT,CATGQDNEKLFF
.,.,TRBJ2-1,13,TRBV10-2,TGCGCCAGCAGTGACGGGGACTACAATGAGCAGTTCTTC,CASSDGDYNEQFF
TRBD1,once,TRBJ1-5,14,TRBV3-1/TRBV3-2,TGTGCCAGCAGCCAAGGGACAGGGGGACAGCCCCAGCATTTT,CASSQGTGGQPQHF
.,.,TRBJ2-3,15,TRBV5-1,TGCGCCAGCAGCGCCCCGGGGGTAAGGACAGATACGCAGTATTTT,CASSAPGVRTDTQYF
.,once,TRBJ2-5,13,TRBV2,TGTGCCAGCAGTGAACGGGGACAAGAGACCCAGTACTTC,CASSERGQETQYF
.,.,TRBJ2-1,13,TRBV3-1/TRBV3-2,TGTGCCAGCAGCCCCCGACAGAACAATGAGCAGTTCTTC,CASSPRQNNEQFF
TRBD1,once,TRBJ2-3,15,TRBV15,TGTGCCACCAGCAGAGGACAGGGGGGCACAGATACGCAGTATTTT,CATSRGQGGTDTQYF
TRBD2,once,TRBJ2-2,15,TRBV30,TGTGCCTGGGCCGGACTAGCGGGGGTGGGCGGGGAGCTGTTTTTT,CAWAGLAGVGGELFF
.,.,TRBJ2-6,15,TRBV28,TGTGCCAGCAGCCCAGCGGCTTCTGGGGCCAACGTCCTGACTTTC,CASSPAASGANVLTF
.,.,TRBJ1-1,16,TRBV7-8,TGTGCCAGCAGCTTAGGTGTCCAGCCTGAGGACACTGAAGCTTTCTTT,CASSLGVQPEDTEAFF
.,.,TRBJ2-3,12,TRBV7-2,TGTGCCAGCAGCCCGTCCAGAGATACGCAGTATTTT,CASSPSRDTQYF
TRBD2,.,TRBJ2-7,16,TRBV5-1,TGCGCCAGCAGCTTGAGAGCGGGGGGGACCTCCTACGAGCAGTACTTC,CASSLRAGGTSYEQYF
TRBD2,.,TRBJ2-3,15,TRBV6-5,TGTGCCAGCAGTTACACTAGCGGGGTGGCAGATACGCAGTATTTT,CASSYTSGVADTQYF
.,few,TRBJ2-7,12,TRBV5-4,TGTGCCAGCAGCCTAGGACAGTACGAGCAGTACTTC,CASSLGQYEQYF
.,.,TRBJ1-5,13,TRBV11-2,TGTGCCAGCAGCTTGAGGGACTATCAGCCCCAGCATTTT,CASSLRDYQPQHF
.,few,TRBJ2-3,16,TRBV5-1,TGCGCCAGCAGGAGAGCGGCAAGGATGTCTTCAGATACGCAGTATTTT,CASRRAARMSSDTQYF
.,.,TRBJ2-7,14,TRBV6-5,TGTGCCAGCAGTTCGACCGACAGTGCCTACGAGCAGTACTTC,CASSSTDSAYEQYF
.,.,TRBJ1-2,12,TRBV6-4,TGTGCCAGCAGTGACCCCGGCTATGGCTACACCTTC,CASSDPGYGYTF